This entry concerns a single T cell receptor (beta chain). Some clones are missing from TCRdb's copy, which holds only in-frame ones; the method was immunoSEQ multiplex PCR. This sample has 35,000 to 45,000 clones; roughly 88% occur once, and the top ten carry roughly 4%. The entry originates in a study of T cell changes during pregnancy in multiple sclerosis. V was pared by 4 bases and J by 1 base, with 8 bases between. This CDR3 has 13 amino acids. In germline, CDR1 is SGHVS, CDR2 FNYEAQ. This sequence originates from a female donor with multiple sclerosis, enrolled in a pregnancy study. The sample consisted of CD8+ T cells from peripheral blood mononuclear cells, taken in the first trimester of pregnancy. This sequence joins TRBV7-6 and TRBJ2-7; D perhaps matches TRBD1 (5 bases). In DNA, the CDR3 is TGTGCCAGCAGCTCACCAGGGTCCTACGAGCAGTACTTC. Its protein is CASSSPGSYEQYF.